This passage covers 12 T cell receptor beta chains from one sample sequenced in a study of siplizumab effects on memory and regulatory T cells. Assay used: immunoSEQ multiplex PCR; TCRdb lists only in-frame clones, some missing. The sample records approximately 60,000 clones, around 79% being singletons. Source material: memory CD4+ T cells sorted from blood. Receptors originate from a human donor in good health.

This clone has only a few counts. The V and J genes are TRBV30 and TRBJ2-6; D is unresolved. The CDR3 consists of 20 residues. V was clipped by 1 base and J by 2 bases, with 24 bases between them. Germline assignment: CDR1 GTSNPN and CDR2 SVGIG (reference sequence). The CDR3 DNA reads TGTGCCTGGAGTGACTTCGACTTAGTAAGGGTGGCCACTGGGGCCAACGTCCTGACTTTC. It codes for CAWSDFDLVRVATGANVLTF.

The chain combines TRBV18 with TRBJ2-3; perhaps TRBD1 as D (6 bases). Looked up from germline, CDR1 is KGHSH and CDR2 is LQKENI. The V gene lost 3 bases and the J gene lost 9 bases, with 10 bases spanning the gap. This CDR3 is 12 amino acids long. The DNA of the CDR3 is TGTGCCAGCTCACCGGACAGCCCGACGCAGTATTTT. Residues: CASSPDSPTQYF.

The chain links TRBV30 to TRBJ1-4, with D uncertain. Germline V CDR1 and CDR2: GTSNPN, SVGIG (reference sequence). The CDR3 covers 11 residues. V lost 8 bases and J 0 bases, leaving 4 bases between the germline ends. CDR3 in amino acids: CALSTNEKLFF. The CDR3 DNA reads TGTGCCCTGTCAACTAATGAAAAACTGTTTTTT.

The gene calls are TRBV13 and TRBJ2-1; D is uncertain. CDR1 and CDR2 (germline): PRHDT, FYEKMQ (reference sequence). The germline V and J ends were trimmed by 2 bases and 3 bases, with 8 bases remaining between them. This CDR3 has 14 residues. CDR3 protein: CASSLRASYNEQFF. The CDR3 coding sequence is TGTGCCAGCAGCTTAAGAGCCAGCTACAATGAGCAGTTCTTC.

J is TRBJ1-1 and V is TRBV9; D remains unclear. V lost 0 bases and J lost 3, with 18 bases in between. The CDR3 runs to 17 residues. From germline, CDR1 is SGDLS and CDR2 YYNGEE. CDR3 in amino acids: CASSVGGGFGSDTEAFF. CDR3 DNA: TGTGCCAGCAGCGTAGGGGGAGGATTCGGGAGCGACACTGAAGCTTTCTTT.

The V and J genes are TRBV6-1 and TRBJ1-2; 7 nucleotides agree with TRBD1. CDR1 is MNHNS and CDR2 is SASEGT in the germline V gene. The V segment lost 7 bases and the J segment 7 bases; nucleotides outside the gene matches: 15. CDR3 length equals 15 residues. Here the CDR3 reads CASTPFQGVGGGYTF. DNA for the CDR3: TGTGCCAGCACTCCCTTCCAGGGGGTAGGTGGTGGCTACACCTTC.

The chain couples TRBV9 to TRBJ1-3; 7 positions match TRBD1. There are 14 residues in the CDR3. The junction had 3 bases not matched to a gene; V was cut back by 0 bases and J by 6 bases. The germline V gene encodes CDR1 SGDLS and CDR2 YYNGEE. The CDR3: CASSVGTGVNTIYF. The CDR3 bases are TGTGCCAGCAGCGTAGGGACAGGAGTAAACACCATATATTTT. Full variable domain (rest looked up from reference TRBV9 and TRBJ1-3): DSGVTQTPKHLITATGQRVTLRCSPRSGDLSVYWYQQSLDQGLQFLIQYYNGEERAKGNILERFSAQQFPDLHSELNLSSLELGDSALYFCASSVGTGVNTIYFGEGSWLTVV.

The chain carries TRBV18 and TRBJ2-7; tentative D call: TRBD2 (5 bases). Trimming stripped 6 bases from V and 4 bases from J, with 19 bases between. This CDR3 comprises 15 residues. Looked up from germline, CDR1 is KGHSH and CDR2 is LQKENI. Written as DNA, the CDR3 is TGTGCCAGCTCGGCCCTACTAGATTTTCCATACGAGCAGTACTTC. Protein sequence: CASSALLDFPYEQYF.

This chain links TRBV5-1 with TRBJ2-7; 14 positions match TRBD2. Germline V gives CDR1 SGHRS, CDR2 YFSETQ. Trimming at V came to 6 bases and at J to 5 bases, leaving 7 bases not matched to a gene. The CDR3 runs to 15 residues. CDR3 in amino acids: CASTMTSGGVHEQYF. Written as DNA, the CDR3 is TGCGCCAGCACCATGACTAGCGGGGGGGTCCACGAGCAGTACTTC.

This chain connects TRBV2 to TRBJ2-7; D not resolved. Germline V lookup: CDR1 SNHLY, CDR2 FYNNEI. The CDR3 has 11 residues. Trimming took 5 bases from V and 5 from J, leaving 7 bases between them. The CDR3 sequence is CASSWIDEQYF. CDR3 sequence (DNA): TGTGCCAGCAGTTGGATTGACGAGCAGTACTTC.

This clone was seen only once. The chain recombines TRBV6-5 with TRBJ1-5; D is unclear. The CDR3 is 13 residues long. Trimming shortened V by 2 bases and J by 7 bases, and 9 bases separated the two germline ends. Germline assignment: CDR1 MNHEY and CDR2 SVGAGI. The CDR3 DNA sequence: TGTGCCAGCAGTTACGGGGAGAGGCAGCCCCAGCATTTT. Protein: CASSYGERQPQHF.

The CDR3 region has the DNA TGTGCCAGCAGCTCCCGTCCCGGGACAGGGACCGGGGCCAACGTCCTGACTTTC. Its protein is CASSSRPGTGTGANVLTF. The chain uses TRBV9 and TRBJ2-6; 9 nucleotides align to TRBD1. Germline values: CDR1 SGDLS, CDR2 YYNGEE. V gave up 4 bases and J gave up 4 bases; unmatched junction bases: 12. The CDR3 is 18 residues long.